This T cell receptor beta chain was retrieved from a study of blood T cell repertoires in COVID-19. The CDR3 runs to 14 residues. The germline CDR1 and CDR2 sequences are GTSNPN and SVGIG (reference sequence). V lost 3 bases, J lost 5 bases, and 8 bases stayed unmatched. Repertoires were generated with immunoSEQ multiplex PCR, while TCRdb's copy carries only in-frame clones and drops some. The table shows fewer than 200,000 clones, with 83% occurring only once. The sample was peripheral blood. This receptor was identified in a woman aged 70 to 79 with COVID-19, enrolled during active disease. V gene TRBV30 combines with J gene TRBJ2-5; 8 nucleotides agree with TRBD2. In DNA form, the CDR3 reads TGTGCCTGGAGCGGCGGGAGGCAACGGGAGACCCAGTACTTC. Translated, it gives CAWSGGRQRETQYF.